This T cell receptor (beta chain) appears in the sequencing data of a study of PD-1 blockade in classical Hodgkin lymphoma. Profiled with immunoSEQ multiplex PCR; TCRdb holds only in-frame clones, not every one. This sample yields about 98,000 clones, of which just under 95% are seen a single time; 2.8% belongs to the top ten. Comment on this clone: Its cognate antigen is unknown.

Brentuximab vedotin exposure varied, and every patient relapsed after autologous stem cell transplantation. The study, taken as a whole, reports: Complete responders possessed baseline diversity comparable to newly diagnosed patients. Healthy donors reportedly exceeded newly diagnosed patients in baseline TCR diversity. The authors excluded patients who started nivolumab under 1 year after ASCT. Significantly greater TCR diversity emerged by C4D1 in CD4+ cells but not CD8+ cells.

The material sequenced was peripheral blood mononuclear cells (PBMCs), taken at baseline. The TCR originated in a human donor with classical Hodgkin lymphoma.

Written as DNA, the CDR3 is TGCAGCGTTGGCGTCAGGGAGATTGGCTATGGCTACACCTTC. Translating it yields CSVGVREIGYGYTF. The rearrangement links TRBV29-1 to TRBJ1-2, with a weak D call TRBD1 (5 bases). Trimming pared 4 bases from V and 4 bases from J, leaving 16 bases between. CDR3 length: 14 residues. CDR1 SQVTM and CDR2 ANQGSEA come from the germline V gene.